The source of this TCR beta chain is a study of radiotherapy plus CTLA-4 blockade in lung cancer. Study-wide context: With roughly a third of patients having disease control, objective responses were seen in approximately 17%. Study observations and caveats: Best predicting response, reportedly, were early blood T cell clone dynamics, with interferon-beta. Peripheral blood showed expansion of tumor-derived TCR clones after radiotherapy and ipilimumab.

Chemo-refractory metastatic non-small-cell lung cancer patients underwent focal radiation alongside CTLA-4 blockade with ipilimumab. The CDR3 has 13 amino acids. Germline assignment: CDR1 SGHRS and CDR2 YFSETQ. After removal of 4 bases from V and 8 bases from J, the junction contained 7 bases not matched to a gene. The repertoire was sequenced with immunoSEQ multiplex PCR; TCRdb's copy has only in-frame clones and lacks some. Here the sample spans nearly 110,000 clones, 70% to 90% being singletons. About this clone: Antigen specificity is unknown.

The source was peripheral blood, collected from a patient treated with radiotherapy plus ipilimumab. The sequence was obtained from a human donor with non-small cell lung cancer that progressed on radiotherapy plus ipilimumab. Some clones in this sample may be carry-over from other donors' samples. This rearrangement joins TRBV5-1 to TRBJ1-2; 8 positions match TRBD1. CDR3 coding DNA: TGCGCCAGCAGCCAAGGACAGGGTGGCGGCTACACCTTC. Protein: CASSQGQGGGYTF.